Listed below are T cell receptor beta chains from one sample, sequenced in a study of blood T cells in healthy people across ages. One entry per CDR3 protein results from TCRdb running MiXCR on the 5' RACE reads. The sample yields hundreds of thousands of distinct CDR3 sequences, more than 50% seen once. The specimen sequenced was blood. These receptors were obtained from a man in his forties in good health. The CDR3 runs from the conserved cysteine through the conserved F or W. Each record gives: J gene, V gene, CDR3 protein.

TRBJ1-2 TRBV4-2 CASSQVGGLGYTF
TRBJ2-7 TRBV5-1 CASSLEGQASYEQYF
TRBJ2-3 TRBV27 CASRYFQGDTQYF
TRBJ2-1 TRBV7-3 CASSPGGSGYNEQFF
TRBJ1-5 TRBV4-3 CASSQGVSNQPQHF
TRBJ2-3 TRBV14 CASSPIAGDTDTQYF
TRBJ1-4 TRBV5-1 CASSNRINEKLFF
TRBJ1-5 TRBV27 CATEQLNQPQHF
TRBJ2-2 TRBV12-3/TRBV12-4 CASSQIGPANTGELFF
TRBJ2-6 TRBV24-1 CATRGAGANVLTF
TRBJ2-7 TRBV6-4 CASSPGQGNEQYF
TRBJ2-1 TRBV4-1 CASSQYEGRGRVEQFF
TRBJ2-5 TRBV27 CASSLSGLNSETQYF
TRBJ1-2 TRBV20-1 CSARDRDLYGYTF
TRBJ1-5 TRBV9 CASSVDRGPNQPQHF
TRBJ2-2 TRBV2 CASSLGRRVLGGELFF
TRBJ2-5 TRBV3-1 CASSRDTQKYF
TRBJ2-7 TRBV4-1 CASSLVLGASRSYEQYF
TRBJ2-3 TRBV25-1 CASSAASGGAVDTQYF
- TRBV6-6 CASSWTSASYEQYF
TRBJ2-3 TRBV27 CASRWGTTASTDTQYF
TRBJ2-5 TRBV6-2/TRBV6-3 CASSYRALAGGVEPGDKDRETQYF
- TRBV9 CASSSLAGLAYEQYF
TRBJ2-5 TRBV6-2/TRBV6-3 CASQRGPQETQYF
TRBJ2-3 TRBV4-1 CASSQGDARGTDTQYF
TRBJ2-3 TRBV10-3 CAINQMEDGTDTQYF
TRBJ1-5 TRBV25-1 CASSAQGGQPQHF